This T cell receptor (beta chain) was recorded in a study of T cell responses to AZD1222 COVID-19 vaccine. General study findings and limits: Samples come after the peak T cell response, not at day 14. Baseline antibody screening turned up just a handful of seropositive AZD1222 recipients.

Produced via immunoSEQ multiplex PCR; TCRdb's table is partial and in-frame only. The sample has around 110,000 clones, approximately 85% seen once. The trim removed 5 bases at V and 4 bases at J, leaving 7 bases unmatched. There are 15 residues in the CDR3. Per germline, CDR1 MNHEY and CDR2 SVGAGI. As for this clone: The target antigen is unknown.

This chain links TRBV6-5 with TRBJ2-3, with 9 bases lining up with TRBD2. This receptor was identified in an adult in good health. The specimen comprised peripheral blood, sampled on day 0 of MenACWY control vaccination. Here the CDR3 reads CASSPQAGGPDTQYF. As DNA, the CDR3 is TGTGCCAGCAGTCCCCAGGCGGGGGGGCCAGATACGCAGTATTTT.